These 8 T cell receptor beta chains originate from one sample sequenced in a study of T-cell reconstitution after alpha-beta-depleted transplantation in children. It was with unique molecular identifiers that the TCRbeta library was prepared. MiXCR, run by TCRdb on the PCR reads, gives a single entry per CDR3 protein. The table records roughly 610,000 distinct CDR3 sequences, roughly a tenth of them present only once. The sequences come from PBMCs from the stem cell graft donor, collected from the stem cell graft. The receptors stem from a human donor who donated a stem cell graft to a child with acute myeloid leukemia.

J is TRBJ2-2 and V is TRBV12-3 or TRBV12-4; D gene uncertain. There are 14 residues in the CDR3. The V gene lost 8 bases and the J gene lost 1 base, with 11 bases spanning the gap. CDR3 sequence reads: CASPYRGNTGELFF. The CDR3 coding sequence is TGTGCCAGCCCTTATCGCGGGAACACCGGGGAGCTGTTTTTT.

The rearrangement links TRBV7-8 to TRBJ2-2; a weak D match, TRBD1 (5 bases). The CDR3 is 16 residues long. V was trimmed by 2 bases and J by 5 bases, leaving 15 bases between them. Germline loops: CDR1 SGHVS, CDR2 FQNEAQ. The chain's CDR3 is CASSLPWGELTGELFF. The CDR3 nucleotides read TGTGCCAGCAGCTTACCGTGGGGCGAATTAACCGGGGAGCTGTTTTTT.

The rearrangement joins TRBV11-2 to TRBJ1-5, with unresolved D. Germline V lookup: CDR1 SGHAT, CDR2 FQNNGV. V was pared by 0 bases and J by 5 bases, with 5 bases between. This CDR3 spans 13 amino acids. CDR3 nucleotide sequence: TGTGCCAGCAGCTTAGATTGGGATCAGCCCCAGCATTTT. As protein: CASSLDWDQPQHF.

The chain links TRBV20-1 to TRBJ2-3; TRBD2 aligns across 7 bases. From germline, CDR1 is DFQATT and CDR2 SNEGSKA (reference sequence). The J segment lost 2 bases and the V segment lost 5 bases, leaving 16 bases of the junction unmatched. This CDR3 contains 17 residues. This CDR3 is CSARPAAGDVTTDTQYF. CDR3 in DNA: TGCAGTGCTCGGCCGGCGGCGGGAGACGTCACCACAGATACGCAGTATTTT.

V and J are TRBV7-9 and TRBJ1-1; D is unclear. V was trimmed by 5 bases and J by 10 bases, leaving 17 bases between them. Germline CDR1 and CDR2: SEHNR and FQNEAQ (reference sequence). The CDR3 spans 13 residues. The CDR3 protein is CASSQTGREGAFF. The CDR3 bases are TGTGCCAGCAGCCAGACCGGCCGAGAAGGAGCTTTCTTT.

The rearrangement uses TRBV27 and TRBJ1-5, with D unresolved. Germline V gene sequence: CDR1 MNHEY, CDR2 SMNVEV (reference sequence). CDR3 size: 13 residues. Between the trimmed V and J ends, which lost 2 bases and 11 bases, there was a span of 13 bases. The CDR3 DNA reads as TGTGCCAGCAGTTTAGGATTTACGTCGGCCCAGCATTTT. It encodes CASSLGFTSAQHF.

The rearrangement joins TRBV6-2 or TRBV6-3 to TRBJ1-1, with D perhaps matching TRBD1 (5 bases). The CDR3 runs to 16 residues. CDR1 is MNHEY, CDR2 SVGEGT, per germline. The V and J ends lost 10 bases and 5 bases respectively, with 26 bases between them. CDR3 in amino acids: CATQGTTQRKRTEAFF. The CDR3 DNA is TGTGCCACCCAGGGAACTACACAGAGAAAAAGGACTGAAGCTTTCTTT.

This clonotype occurred a few times. The CDR3 coding sequence is TGTGCCAGCAGTTTCGGGAGTTGGGAGCAGTACTTC. It yields the protein CASSFGSWEQYF. The chain links TRBV12-3 or TRBV12-4 to TRBJ2-7, with TRBD2 as a possible D gene (6 bases). The CDR3 length is 12 residues. V gave up 3 bases and J gave up 7 bases, with 10 bases separating them.